This T cell receptor (beta chain) is from a study of radiation and T cells in renal cell carcinoma. Clones were read by immunoSEQ multiplex PCR, and TCRdb kept only the in-frame ones, dropping some. The sample includes about 90,000 clones, roughly 88% seen only once; the top ten take roughly 7.6%. This CDR3 has 12 residues. The germline V and J ends were trimmed by 4 bases and 9 bases, with 13 bases remaining between them. Germline CDR1 is SGHTA and CDR2 is FQGNSA. Time point reported: blood 4 weeks post-SBRT, at nephrectomy. Documented treatment: 15 Gy SBRT to primary tumor, nephrectomy 4 weeks later. After SBRT, blood was collected at 2 and 4 weeks, plus baseline. This clone was found once.

This TCR came from a man in his 60s with renal cell carcinoma. This chain uses TRBV7-2 with TRBJ2-7, with D perhaps matching TRBD2 (5 bases). The input for sequencing was blood, taken from a patient whose treatment included radiotherapy and nephrectomy. CDR3 sequence (DNA): TGTGCCAGCAGCTCGGGCGGGTCCGGGCAGTACTTC. It is translated as CASSSGGSGQYF.